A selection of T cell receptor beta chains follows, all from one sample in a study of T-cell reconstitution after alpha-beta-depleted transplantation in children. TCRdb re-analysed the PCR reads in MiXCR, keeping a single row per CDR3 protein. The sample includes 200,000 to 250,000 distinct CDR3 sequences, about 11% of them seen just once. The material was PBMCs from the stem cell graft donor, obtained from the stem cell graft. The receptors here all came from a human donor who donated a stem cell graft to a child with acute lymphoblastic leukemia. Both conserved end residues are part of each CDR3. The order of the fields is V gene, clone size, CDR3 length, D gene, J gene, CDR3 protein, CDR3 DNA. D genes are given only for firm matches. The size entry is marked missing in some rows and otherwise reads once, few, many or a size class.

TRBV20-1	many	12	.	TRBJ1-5	CSARDVSEPQHF	TGCAGTGCTAGAGACGTCTCGGAGCCCCAGCATTTT
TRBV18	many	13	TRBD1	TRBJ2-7	CASSPRDRGEQYF	TGTGCCAGCTCACCACGGGACAGGGGCGAGCAGTACTTC
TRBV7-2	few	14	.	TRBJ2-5	CASSLYQGSETQYF	TGTGCCAGCAGCTTATATCAGGGGTCAGAGACCCAGTACTTC
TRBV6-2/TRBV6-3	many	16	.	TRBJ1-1	CASSYPSSGGGDEAFF	TGTGCCAGCAGTTACCCCTCGAGTGGGGGAGGGGATGAAGCTTTCTTT
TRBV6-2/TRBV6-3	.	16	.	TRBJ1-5	CASSSQQGRWNQPQHF	TGTGCCAGCAGTTCCCAACAGGGTCGATGGAATCAGCCCCAGCATTTT
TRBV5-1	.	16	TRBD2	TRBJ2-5	CASSPGTSGTQETQYF	TGCGCCAGCAGCCCAGGGACTAGCGGAACGCAAGAGACCCAGTACTTC
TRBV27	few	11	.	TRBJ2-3	CASTGWDTQYF	TGTGCCAGCACGGGTTGGGATACGCAGTATTTT
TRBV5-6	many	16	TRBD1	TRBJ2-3	CASSLPDRGPGGTQYF	TGTGCCAGCAGCTTGCCAGACAGGGGGCCGGGGGGTACGCAGTATTTT
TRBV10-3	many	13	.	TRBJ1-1	CAIGRFGNTEAFF	TGTGCCATCGGGAGGTTTGGAAACACTGAAGCTTTCTTT
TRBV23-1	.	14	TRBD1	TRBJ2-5	CASRTSGGPETQYF	TGCGCCAGCAGAACTTCAGGGGGCCCAGAGACCCAGTACTTC
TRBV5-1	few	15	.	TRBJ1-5	CASSLAGTSNQPQHF	TGCGCCAGCAGCTTGGCCGGGACTAGCAATCAGCCCCAGCATTTT
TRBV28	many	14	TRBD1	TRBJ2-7	CASSLQGNSYEQYF	TGTGCCAGCAGCCTACAGGGGAACTCCTACGAGCAGTACTTC
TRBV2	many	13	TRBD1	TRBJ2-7	CATTDRVLREQYF	TGTGCCACCACCGACAGGGTATTAAGGGAGCAGTACTTC
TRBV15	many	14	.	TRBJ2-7	CATSNKRSSGEQYF	TGTGCCACCAGCAATAAAAGGAGTTCAGGCGAGCAGTACTTC
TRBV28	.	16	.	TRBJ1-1	CASILGAVGGGTEAFF	TGTGCCAGCATTCTGGGCGCAGTGGGGGGAGGCACTGAAGCTTTCTTT
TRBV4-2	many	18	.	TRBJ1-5	CASSQDRQGPAGNQPQHF	TGTGCCAGCAGCCAAGATCGGCAGGGGCCTGCGGGCAATCAGCCCCAGCATTTT
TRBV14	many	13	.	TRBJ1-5	CASSQSGYQPQHF	TGTGCCAGCAGCCAAAGCGGGTATCAGCCCCAGCATTTT
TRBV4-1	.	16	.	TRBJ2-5	CASSQATGSFGETQYF	TGCGCCAGCAGCCAAGCCACGGGGTCCTTCGGGGAGACCCAGTACTTC
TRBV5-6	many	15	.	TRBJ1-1	CASSLLVRELTEAFF	TGTGCCAGCAGCTTGTTAGTCAGGGAGCTCACTGAAGCTTTCTTT
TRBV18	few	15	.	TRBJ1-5	CASSQSRHSNQPQHF	TGTGCCAGCTCACAATCGCGCCATAGCAATCAGCCCCAGCATTTT
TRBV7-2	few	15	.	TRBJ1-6	CASSLASGIISPLHF	TGTGCCAGCAGCTTAGCGTCCGGTATAATTTCACCCCTCCACTTT
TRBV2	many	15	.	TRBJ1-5	CASSEFRTGNQPQHF	TGTGCCAGCAGTGAGTTCCGGACAGGCAATCAGCCCCAGCATTTT
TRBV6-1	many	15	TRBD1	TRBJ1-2	CASSVTSGQNYGYTF	TGTGCCAGCAGTGTCACTTCGGGACAGAACTATGGCTACACCTTC
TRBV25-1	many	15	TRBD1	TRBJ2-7	CASSGGQGQLYEQYF	TGTGCCAGCAGTGGAGGACAGGGGCAACTCTACGAGCAGTACTTC
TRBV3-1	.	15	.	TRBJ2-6	CASSQMGGPSDVLTF	TGTGCCAGCAGCCAAATGGGGGGACCCAGCGACGTCCTGACTTTC
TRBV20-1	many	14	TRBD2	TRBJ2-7	CSADRTSGLYEQYF	TGCAGTGCCGATAGGACTAGCGGACTATACGAGCAGTACTTC
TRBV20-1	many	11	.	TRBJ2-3	CSARGRDTQYF	TGCAGTGCTAGAGGGAGAGATACGCAGTATTTT
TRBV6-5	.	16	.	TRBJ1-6	CASSFGRSSYNSPLHF	TGTGCCAGCAGTTTCGGCAGGAGCTCCTATAATTCACCCCTCCACTTT
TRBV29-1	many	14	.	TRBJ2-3	CSAGGLGFTDTQYF	TGCAGCGCCGGGGGCCTGGGATTCACAGATACGCAGTATTTT
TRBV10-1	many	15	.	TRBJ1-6	CASSEGVSYNSPLHF	TGCGCCAGCAGTGAAGGGGTCTCCTATAATTCACCCCTCCACTTT
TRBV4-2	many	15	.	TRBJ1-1	CASSQLGNMNTEAFF	TGTGCCAGCAGCCAACTCGGCAACATGAACACTGAAGCTTTCTTT
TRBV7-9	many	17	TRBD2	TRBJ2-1	CASSQPLGTSITNEQFF	TGTGCCAGCAGCCAACCGCTCGGGACTAGCATCACCAATGAGCAGTTCTTC
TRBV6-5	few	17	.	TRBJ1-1	CASSYPPGVGMNTEAFF	TGTGCCAGCAGTTACCCTCCAGGGGTGGGGATGAACACTGAAGCTTTCTTT
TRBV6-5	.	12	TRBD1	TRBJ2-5	CASRPGQGTQYF	TGTGCCAGCAGACCAGGACAGGGGACCCAGTACTTC
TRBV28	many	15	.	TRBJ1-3	CASSLFYGRRNTIYF	TGTGCCAGCAGTTTATTTTACGGCCGAAGAAACACCATATATTTT
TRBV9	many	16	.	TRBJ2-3	CASSDSYLGGTDTQYF	TGTGCCAGCAGCGACTCTTACTTGGGGGGCACAGATACGCAGTATTTT
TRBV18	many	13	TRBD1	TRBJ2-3	CASSPDRAYTQYF	TGTGCCAGCTCACCGGACAGGGCTTATACGCAGTATTTT
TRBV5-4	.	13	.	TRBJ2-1	CASSLEVWDEQFF	TGTGCCAGCAGCTTGGAAGTGTGGGATGAGCAGTTCTTC
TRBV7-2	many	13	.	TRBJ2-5	CASSLNGLETQYF	TGTGCCAGCAGCTTGAACGGGCTAGAGACCCAGTACTTC
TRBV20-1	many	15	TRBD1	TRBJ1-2	CSAAGTGISNYGYTF	TGCAGTGCAGCCGGGACAGGGATATCTAACTATGGCTACACCTTC
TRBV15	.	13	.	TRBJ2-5	CATSREAQETQYF	TGTGCCACCAGCAGGGAGGCGCAAGAGACCCAGTACTTC
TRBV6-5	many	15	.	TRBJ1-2	CASSYGTGGDYGYTF	TGTGCCAGCAGTTACGGAACGGGGGGTGACTATGGCTACACCTTC
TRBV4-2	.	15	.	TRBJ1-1	CASSQDFAGSTEAFF	TGTGCCAGCAGCCAAGATTTCGCTGGGAGCACTGAAGCTTTCTTT
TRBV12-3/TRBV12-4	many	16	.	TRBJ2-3	CASSLYGLLGTDTQYF	TGTGCCAGCAGTTTATACGGCCTGTTGGGCACAGATACGCAGTATTTT
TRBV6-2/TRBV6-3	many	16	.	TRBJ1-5	CASRTRARGSNQPQHF	TGTGCCAGCAGGACAAGGGCGAGAGGCAGCAATCAGCCCCAGCATTTT
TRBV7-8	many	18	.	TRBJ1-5	CASSILQGFRGLSQPQHF	TGTGCCAGCAGCATTCTACAGGGTTTTCGGGGATTGAGTCAGCCCCAGCATTTT
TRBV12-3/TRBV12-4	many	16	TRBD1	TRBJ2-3	CASSLGSGQSTDTQYF	TGTGCCAGCAGTTTAGGTTCGGGACAGAGCACAGATACGCAGTATTTT
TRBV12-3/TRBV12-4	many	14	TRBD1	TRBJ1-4	CASSFSTGVEKLFF	TGTGCCAGCAGTTTCTCGACAGGGGTCGAAAAACTGTTTTTT
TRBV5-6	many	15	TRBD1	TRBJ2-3	CASSSTGQGADTQYF	TGTGCCAGCAGCTCGACCGGACAGGGAGCAGATACGCAGTATTTT
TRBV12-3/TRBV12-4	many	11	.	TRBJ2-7	CASSFAGEQYF	TGTGCCAGCAGTTTTGCGGGAGAGCAGTACTTC
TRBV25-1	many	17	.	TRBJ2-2	CASKGAELADDTGELFF	TGTGCCAGCAAGGGGGCAGAGCTAGCGGACGACACCGGGGAGCTGTTTTTT
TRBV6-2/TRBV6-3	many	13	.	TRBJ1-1	CASSYSANTEAFF	TGTGCCAGCAGTTACTCGGCGAACACTGAAGCTTTCTTT
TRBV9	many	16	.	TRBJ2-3	CASSVEGRPSTDTQYF	TGTGCCAGCAGCGTAGAAGGGCGACCGTCCACAGATACGCAGTATTTT
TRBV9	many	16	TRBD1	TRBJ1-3	CASSGEGQITGNTIYF	TGTGCCAGCAGCGGCGAGGGACAGATAACTGGAAACACCATATATTTT
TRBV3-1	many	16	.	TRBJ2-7	CASSQGWGAAPDEQYF	TGTGCCAGCAGCCAAGGATGGGGGGCCGCGCCCGACGAGCAGTACTTC